The sequence of this T cell receptor beta chain was determined in a study of molecular identifiers for immune sequencing clone quantification. TCRdb processed the PCR reads anew with MiXCR; each CDR3 protein has one entry. The table records some 89,000 distinct CDR3 sequences, 20% to 25% of them present only once. Germline trimming cut 0 bases from V and 8 bases from J; bases unmatched to any gene: 5. The CDR3 sequence is 15 residues long. Germline V gives CDR1 GTSNPN, CDR2 SVGIG (reference sequence). Libraries of naive CD8 cells were prepared from 20,000 to 1,000,000 sorted cells using 10%, 30% or 50% RNA. This clonotype was detected ten times or more.

The sample consisted of naive CD8+ T cells from blood, with Jurkat cell RNA spiked in. Subset given: FACS-sorted CD8+CD4-CCR7+CD45RA+ naive T cells. The chain employs TRBV30 and TRBJ2-1; 12 nucleotides match TRBD2. The receptor's source is a human donor in good health. Some libraries in this study had Jurkat cell RNA spiked in. CDR3 region: CAWSVSGLAGYEQFF. CDR3 bases: TGTGCCTGGAGTGTGTCCGGACTAGCGGGGTATGAGCAGTTCTTC.